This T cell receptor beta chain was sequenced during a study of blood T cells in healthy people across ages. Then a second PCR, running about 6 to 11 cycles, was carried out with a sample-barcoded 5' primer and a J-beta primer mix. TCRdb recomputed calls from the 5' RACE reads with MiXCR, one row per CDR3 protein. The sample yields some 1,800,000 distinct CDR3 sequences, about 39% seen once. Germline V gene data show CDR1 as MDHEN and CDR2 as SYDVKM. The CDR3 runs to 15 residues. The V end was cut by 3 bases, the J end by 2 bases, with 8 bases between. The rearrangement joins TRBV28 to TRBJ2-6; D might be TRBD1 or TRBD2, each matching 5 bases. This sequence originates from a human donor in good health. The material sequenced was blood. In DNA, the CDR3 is TGTGCCAGCAGTTTTTGGGGGACTGGGGCCAACGTCCTGACTTTC. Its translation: CASSFWGTGANVLTF.